This T cell receptor beta chain was captured by sequencing in a study of cytomegalovirus exposure and HLA in healthy donors. Study in general: In a later analysis, it was reported that the 90 to 150 validation repertoires had been produced on the same platform as the roughly 700 repertoires belonging to the first cohort.

TCRdb keeps only in-frame clones here, not all; method: immunoSEQ multiplex PCR. The sample consists of some 240,000 clones, approximately 84% of them appearing once. The CDR3 has 16 residues. V was pared by 0 bases and J by 0 bases, with 9 bases between. Germline-derived CDR1 and CDR2 are MGHRA and YSYEKL. This clone occurred once. Sequenced: PBMCs. V is TRBV4-1 and J is TRBJ1-3; no firm D call. The receptor was derived from a woman aged 25 to 39 in good health and CMV-seropositive. CDR3 protein: CASSQDQANSGNTIYF. In nucleotides, the CDR3 is TGCGCCAGCAGCCAAGATCAGGCCAACTCTGGAAACACCATATATTTT.